The 9 T cell receptor beta chains given below trace back to one sample, sequenced in a study of vaccination and CD4 T cells after COVID-19 (dated by TCRdb to between 2022 and 2023). The method was PCR. Sequencing used an Illumina iSeq 100. DNA from cultured CD4+ T cells underwent TCR sequencing with the Oncomine TCR Beta short-read assay at the Johns Hopkins FTIC core. The raw public reads went through TCRdb reprocessing: fastp at Q25, MiXCR clone calling, in-frame beta chains kept. Rows are unified per CDR3 protein, each entry keeping the most common DNA and genes. The table for this sample lists thousands of distinct CDR3 sequences; 20% to 25% of them were counted only once. Under 25% of the sample belongs to the ten largest clones. The intended sense of this specimen's treatment or condition label: 10-day PBMC culture with coronavirus spike peptide pools or control peptides (ViraFEST assay). These receptors lack a known antigen.

The sequencing sample was made of CD4+ T cells from blood, cultured in vitro. These receptors all stem from a human donor who had recovered from COVID-19.

The chain joins TRBV5-1 to TRBJ2-3, with D uncertain. Germline V lookup: CDR1 SGHRS, CDR2 YFSETQ. Trimming cost V 0 bases and J 6 bases, with 8 bases left between them. The length of the CDR3 is 13 residues. CDR3 amino acids: CASSLGWLDTQYF. The DNA of the CDR3 is TGCGCCAGCAGCTTGGGTTGGCTGGATACGCAGTATTTT.

The rearrangement uses TRBV10-1 and TRBJ1-2, with 11 bases matching TRBD1. Losses at the gene ends were 1 base for V and 0 bases for J; bases not matched to a gene: 10. The germline V gene has CDR1 WNHNN and CDR2 SYGVQD (reference sequence). The CDR3 covers 19 residues. Here the CDR3 reads CASSEFSGTGGSANYGYTF. The CDR3 coding sequence is TGCGCCAGCAGTGAGTTTTCCGGGACAGGGGGTTCGGCTAACTATGGCTACACCTTC.

In its sample, this clonotype was seen a few times. The chain uses TRBV4-1 and TRBJ2-1; 9 nucleotides agree with TRBD1. After removal of 4 bases from V and 7 bases from J, the junction contained 14 bases not matched to a gene. Germline V gene sequence: CDR1 MGHRA, CDR2 YSYEKL. There are 17 residues in the CDR3. Here the CDR3 reads CASSLIPGTGRNNEQFF. In DNA, the CDR3 is TGCGCCAGCAGCCTTATCCCCGGGACAGGGAGGAATAATGAGCAGTTCTTC.

This rearrangement joins TRBV12-3 or TRBV12-4 to TRBJ2-1; the match to TRBD1 covers 8 bases. The CDR3 has 14 amino acids. With 10 bases clipped from V and 6 bases from J, the junction kept 11 bases outside the gene matches. CDR3 amino acids: CATHRGNSPNEQFF. The CDR3 DNA is TGTGCCACCCACAGGGGGAATAGTCCCAATGAGCAGTTCTTC.

This CDR3 is CASSPIAGNNYEQYF. The CDR3 DNA reads TGTGCCAGTAGTCCCATTGCAGGGAACAACTACGAGCAGTACTTC. This chain joins TRBV19 and TRBJ2-7; TRBD1 might be the D (5 bases). The germline V gene encodes CDR1 LNHDA and CDR2 SQIVND (reference sequence). V lost 5 bases and J 3 bases, leaving 17 bases between the germline ends. The CDR3 is 15 amino acids.

The chain links TRBV5-1 to TRBJ1-6; D gene uncertain. The CDR3 extends over 15 amino acids. The germline gives CDR1 SGHRS, CDR2 YFSETQ. V was shortened by 0 bases and J by 7 bases, with 11 bases between the two germline ends. CDR3 region: CASSLVFAENSPLHF. CDR3 coding DNA: TGCGCCAGCAGCTTGGTGTTCGCAGAAAATTCACCCCTCCACTTT.

This clonotype qualifies as medium-sized (0.01 to 0.1%). The chain joins TRBV20-1 to TRBJ1-1; 7 nucleotides match TRBD1. This CDR3 contains 13 residues. The germline gives CDR1 DFQATT, CDR2 SNEGSKA (reference sequence). After removal of 3 bases from V and 1 base from J, the junction contained 2 bases not matched to a gene. The CDR3 spells CSASTGANTEAFF. The CDR3 DNA sequence: TGCAGTGCTAGTACAGGGGCGAACACTGAAGCTTTCTTT.

This chain connects TRBV6-1 to TRBJ2-2; no definite D call. This CDR3 has 15 residues. V lost 4 bases, J lost 5 bases, and 14 bases lay in between. CDR1 is MNHNS, CDR2 SASEGT, per germline. Written as DNA, the CDR3 is TGTGCCAGCAGTGTCGGCCTGCTTTCTACCGGGGAGCTGTTTTTT. Protein product: CASSVGLLSTGELFF.

By proportion, this clonotype is large. J is TRBJ2-3 and V is TRBV20-1, with TRBD1 matching over 8 bases. Germline V lookup: CDR1 DFQATT, CDR2 SNEGSKA (reference sequence). This CDR3 spans 15 amino acids. The junction had 6 bases not matched to a gene; V was cut back by 4 bases and J by 0 bases. CDR3 region: CSAMSGTGSTDTQYF. The CDR3 DNA is TGCAGTGCTATGTCCGGGACAGGCAGCACAGATACGCAGTATTTT.